The 26 T cell receptor beta chains listed next were all sequenced from one sample in a study of cytomegalovirus exposure and HLA in healthy donors. Use of 60 Vbeta and 13 Jbeta primers characterized the PCR. TCRdb's table, derived via immunoSEQ multiplex PCR, lists solely in-frame clones and lacks some. The profile shows around 220,000 clones, over 60% of them singletons. The sample comprised PBMCs. The receptors were sampled from a man younger than 30 in good health and CMV-seronegative.

The rearrangement uses TRBV7-9 and TRBJ2-7; 10 bases match TRBD2. V trimming: 5 bases; J trimming: 3 bases; junction bases outside the gene matches: 4. Germline CDR1 is SEHNR and CDR2 is FQNEAQ (reference sequence). The CDR3 length is 14 residues. The chain's CDR3 is CASSPLAGGYEQYF. CDR3 DNA: TGTGCCAGCAGCCCCTTAGCGGGAGGCTACGAGCAGTACTTC. The full variable domain, rest sourced from reference TRBV7-9 and TRBJ2-7, is DTGVSQNPRHKITKRGQNVTFRCDPISEHNRLYWYRQTLGQGPEFLTYFQNEAQLEKSRLLSDRFSAERPKGSFSTLEIQRTEQGDSAMYLCASSPLAGGYEQYFGPGTRLTVT.

This chain connects TRBV28 to TRBJ1-2; TRBD1 might be the D (5 bases). Between the trimmed V and J ends, which lost 3 bases and 4 bases, there was a span of 9 bases. This CDR3 spans 13 amino acids. The germline V gene encodes CDR1 MDHEN and CDR2 SYDVKM. The CDR3 coding sequence is TGTGCCAGCAGTTTTGCGGGGGGCTATGGCTACACCTTC. Residues: CASSFAGGYGYTF.

This clone was seen a handful of times. V usage is TRBV6-5 and J usage is TRBJ2-7; the match to TRBD2 covers 11 bases. CDR1 MNHEY and CDR2 SVGAGI come from the germline V gene. After removal of 2 bases from V and 6 bases from J, the junction contained 6 bases not matched to a gene. The CDR3 totals 15 residues. The CDR3 sequence is CASSYPASGRSEQYF. In DNA form, the CDR3 reads TGTGCCAGCAGTTACCCTGCTAGCGGGAGGTCCGAGCAGTACTTC.

Only one count was recorded for this clone. The chain has TRBV6-5 and TRBJ1-1; 7 bases align to TRBD1. Germline CDR1 MNHEY, CDR2 SVGAGI. The CDR3 spans 13 residues. The V gene end was trimmed by 8 bases and the J gene end by 0 bases; junction bases not matched to a gene: 3. Here the CDR3 DNA reads TGTGCCAGCGGGGGACAGATGAACACTGAAGCTTTCTTT. It codes for CASGGQMNTEAFF.

As concerns this clone: At one end the junction does not follow the germline gene, possibly because of a read error. V is TRBV7-7 and J is TRBJ2-1, with D possibly being TRBD2 (5 bases). This CDR3 comprises 13 residues. Germline V gene sequence: CDR1 SSHAT, CDR2 FNYEAQ (reference sequence). Written as DNA, the CDR3 is TGTGCTAGCAGCCAAGGGAGTCTCAATGAGCAGTTCTTC. Its translation is CASSQGSLNEQFF.

V usage is TRBV5-6 and J usage is TRBJ1-5, with TRBD1 identical over 11 bases. Germline values: CDR1 SGHDT, CDR2 YYEEEE. V lost 1 base, J lost 3 bases, and 9 bases stayed unmatched. The CDR3 runs 18 residues. CDR3 residues: CASSLWTGGFLVNQPQHF. The CDR3 DNA follows: TGTGCCAGCAGCTTGTGGACAGGGGGCTTCTTGGTCAATCAGCCCCAGCATTTT.

This clone was seen a few times. The chain couples TRBV6-1 to TRBJ2-5, with a weak D call TRBD1 (6 bases). Between the trimmed V and J ends, which lost 7 bases and 0 bases, there was a span of 12 bases. Germline values: CDR1 MNHNS, CDR2 SASEGT. The CDR3 sequence is 14 residues long. CDR3 sequence reads: CASISRDNQETQYF. The DNA for the CDR3 is TGTGCCAGCATTTCACGGGACAACCAAGAGACCCAGTACTTC.

The chain employs TRBV28 and TRBJ2-2, with 7 bases lining up with TRBD1. The CDR3 is made up of 14 amino acids. V shed 7 bases, J shed 4 bases, and the junction held 6 bases outside the gene matches. From germline, CDR1 is MDHEN and CDR2 SYDVKM. The CDR3: CASTGTAITGELFF. DNA for the CDR3: TGTGCCAGCACTGGGACAGCCATCACCGGGGAGCTGTTTTTT. Full variable domain (missing parts from reference TRBV28 and TRBJ2-2): DVKVTQSSRYLVKRTGEKVFLECVQDMDHENMFWYRQDPGLGLRLIYFSYDVKMKEKGDIPEGYSVSREKKERFSLILESASTNQTSMYLCASTGTAITGELFFGEGSRLTVL.

The CDR3 bases are TGTGCCACCAGCAGTTCGGGAGTCTCCTACAATGAGCAGTTCTTC. Its translation: CATSSSGVSYNEQFF. The V and J genes are TRBV15 and TRBJ2-1; D might be TRBD2 (6 bases). Germline V lookup: CDR1 LNHNV, CDR2 YYDKDF (reference sequence). The CDR3 covers 15 residues. With 3 bases removed from V and 0 bases from J, the gap between germline ends came to 9 bases.

The V call is TRBV7-3, the J call TRBJ2-5, with unresolved D. The germline CDR1 and CDR2 sequences are SGHTA and FQGTGA. V was shortened by 1 base and J by 5 bases, with 11 bases between the two germline ends. The CDR3 has 14 residues. In DNA form, the CDR3 reads TGTGCCAGCAGCTTAAATGGGCCAATGGAGACCCAGTACTTC. Amino acid sequence: CASSLNGPMETQYF.

This clone was observed a few times. The chain joins TRBV30 to TRBJ2-7, with D perhaps matching TRBD1 (6 bases). This CDR3 has 14 residues. The V gene lost 5 bases and the J gene lost 4 bases, with 18 bases spanning the gap. Looked up from germline, CDR1 is GTSNPN and CDR2 is SVGIG (reference sequence). The CDR3 protein is CAWGGPDQGYEQYF. Written as DNA, the CDR3 is TGTGCCTGGGGGGGCCCCGACCAGGGTTACGAGCAGTACTTC.

J is TRBJ1-1 and V is TRBV7-2, with D perhaps TRBD1 (5 bases). Trimming removed 0 bases at V and 7 bases at J, with 9 bases between. CDR1 is SGHTA, CDR2 FQGNSA, per germline. The CDR3 contains 13 residues. The CDR3 DNA is TGTGCCAGCAGCTTAGCGGCAGGGCTTGAAGCTTTCTTT. Residues: CASSLAAGLEAFF.

V is TRBV6-5 and J is TRBJ1-2, with D perhaps TRBD1 (5 bases). Trimming pared 2 bases from V and 7 bases from J, leaving 17 bases between. Per the germline V gene, CDR1 is MNHEY and CDR2 is SVGAGI. The CDR3 extends over 15 amino acids. In DNA form, the CDR3 reads TGTGCCAGCAGTTACGGAGGCGGGGGAGCGGGTGGCTACACCTTC. Translated: CASSYGGGGAGGYTF.

The chain couples TRBV29-1 to TRBJ1-2, with D perhaps TRBD1 (6 bases). The CDR3 spans 15 residues. In germline, CDR1 is SQVTM, CDR2 ANQGSEA. V lost 5 bases to trimming and J lost 4 bases, with 20 bases between them. The CDR3 loop reads CSVSGPSGHRYGYTF. The CDR3 DNA is TGCAGCGTTTCTGGACCATCGGGACACCGCTATGGCTACACCTTC.

The rearrangement links TRBV11-3 to TRBJ2-2, with 9 bases identical to TRBD2. Germline CDR1 is SGHNT and CDR2 is YENEEA. This CDR3 is built from 17 residues. V was pared by 1 base and J by 3 bases, with 6 bases of the junction left unmatched. CDR3 nucleotide sequence: TGTGCCAGCAGCTTAGGAGATCGGACTAGCGACACCGGGGAGCTGTTTTTT. It yields the protein CASSLGDRTSDTGELFF.

The CDR3 reads CASSPRTSVAYEQYF. CDR3 sequence (DNA): TGTGCCAGCAGCCCCCGGACTAGCGTGGCCTACGAGCAGTACTTC. This rearrangement joins TRBV13 to TRBJ2-7; 9 bases agree with TRBD2. The germline gives CDR1 PRHDT, CDR2 FYEKMQ (reference sequence). The CDR3 is 15 amino acids. The trim removed 5 bases at V and 2 bases at J, leaving 7 bases unmatched.

The chain uses TRBV29-1 and TRBJ2-3; D not resolved. The germline V gene has CDR1 SQVTM and CDR2 ANQGSEA. V was cut by 4 bases and J by 6 bases, with 17 bases left in between. CDR3 length: 14 amino acids. The DNA of the CDR3 is TGCAGCGTTGTAGGTCAGGCCCGTGGGGATACGCAGTATTTT. Protein sequence: CSVVGQARGDTQYF.

The J gene is TRBJ1-5, the V gene TRBV19, with D maybe TRBD1 (5 bases). Germline assignment: CDR1 LNHDA and CDR2 SQIVND (reference sequence). Trimming left V 5 bases short and J 6 bases short, with 11 bases between. The CDR3 extends over 13 amino acids. This CDR3 reads CASSLGGVQPQHF. CDR3 DNA sequence: TGTGCCAGTAGTCTGGGAGGGGTTCAGCCCCAGCATTTT.

This clone was seen just once. CDR3: CASSGTGQSDTQYF. DNA of the CDR3: TGTGCCAGCAGTGGAACGGGACAATCAGATACGCAGTATTTT. The genes are TRBV2 and TRBJ2-3; D may be TRBD1 (6 bases). Trimming removed 4 bases at V and 4 bases at J, with 12 bases between. Per germline, CDR1 SNHLY and CDR2 FYNNEI. CDR3 length: 14 residues. Together with reference TRBV2 and TRBJ2-3, the CDR3 gives the full variable domain: EPEVTQTPSHQVTQMGQEVILRCVPISNHLYFYWYRQILGQKVEFLVSFYNNEISEKSEIFDDQFSVERPDGSNFTLKIRSTKLEDSAMYFCASSGTGQSDTQYFGPGTRLTVL.

This clone was seen a handful of times. The CDR3 spells CASGLAGGPYEQYF. The CDR3 bases are TGTGCTAGTGGTTTGGCGGGGGGCCCCTACGAGCAGTACTTC. The V and J genes are TRBV12-5 and TRBJ2-7, with TRBD2 as a possible D gene (7 bases). With 1 base removed from V and 2 bases from J, the gap between germline ends came to 9 bases. Germline V lookup: CDR1 LGHNT, CDR2 FRNRAP. The CDR3 covers 14 residues.

The rearrangement uses TRBV19 and TRBJ1-5; D unclear. V was clipped by 3 bases and J by 0 bases, with 9 bases between them. The CDR3 totals 15 residues. The germline CDR1 and CDR2 sequences are LNHDA and SQIVND (reference sequence). This chain's CDR3 is CASSIQVYSNQPQHF. The CDR3 bases are TGTGCCAGTAGTATCCAGGTCTATAGCAATCAGCCCCAGCATTTT.

The genes are TRBV6-5 and TRBJ2-3; TRBD2 might be the D (7 bases). The CDR3 consists of 15 residues. The germline V and J ends were trimmed by 5 bases and 4 bases, with 16 bases remaining between them. The germline CDR1 and CDR2 sequences are MNHEY and SVGAGI. CDR3 protein: CASSRSGTLADTQYF. The CDR3 coding sequence is TGTGCCAGCAGTCGGAGCGGGACACTCGCAGATACGCAGTATTTT.

The chain joins TRBV28 to TRBJ1-1; D possibly corresponds to TRBD1 (6 bases). Trimming left V 6 bases short and J 8 bases short, with 16 bases between. The CDR3 spans 13 residues. Germline lookup yields CDR1 MDHEN and CDR2 SYDVKM. The CDR3 region is CASSTIQGSEAFF. DNA for the CDR3: TGTGCCAGCAGCACTATACAGGGTTCCGAAGCTTTCTTT.

The chain employs TRBV19 and TRBJ1-2; 7 nucleotides align to TRBD1. CDR3 length: 15 residues. The trim removed 5 bases at V and 8 bases at J, leaving 14 bases unmatched. The germline V gene encodes CDR1 LNHDA and CDR2 SQIVND (reference sequence). CDR3 nucleotide sequence: TGTGCCAGTAGTTTTGGGGGACAGTTCGGATCCGGCTACACCTTC. Its translation is CASSFGGQFGSGYTF.

In nucleotides, the CDR3 is TGTGCCAGCAGAACCGGCGGGGCTAGTTACGAGCAGTACTTC. Its protein product is CASRTGGASYEQYF. The rearrangement uses TRBV11-2 and TRBJ2-7; D might be TRBD2 (6 bases). V lost 6 bases to trimming and J lost 4 bases, with 16 bases between them. The CDR3 covers 14 residues. Germline values: CDR1 SGHAT, CDR2 FQNNGV.

This clone has just a few counts. This chain uses TRBV19 with TRBJ1-2; perhaps TRBD1 as D (5 bases). Germline V gene sequence: CDR1 LNHDA, CDR2 SQIVND (reference sequence). CDR3 size: 14 residues. V was clipped by 4 bases and J by 5 bases, with 14 bases between them. The CDR3: CASSTGQNWYGYTF. In nucleotides, the CDR3 is TGTGCCAGTAGTACCGGACAAAACTGGTATGGCTACACCTTC.